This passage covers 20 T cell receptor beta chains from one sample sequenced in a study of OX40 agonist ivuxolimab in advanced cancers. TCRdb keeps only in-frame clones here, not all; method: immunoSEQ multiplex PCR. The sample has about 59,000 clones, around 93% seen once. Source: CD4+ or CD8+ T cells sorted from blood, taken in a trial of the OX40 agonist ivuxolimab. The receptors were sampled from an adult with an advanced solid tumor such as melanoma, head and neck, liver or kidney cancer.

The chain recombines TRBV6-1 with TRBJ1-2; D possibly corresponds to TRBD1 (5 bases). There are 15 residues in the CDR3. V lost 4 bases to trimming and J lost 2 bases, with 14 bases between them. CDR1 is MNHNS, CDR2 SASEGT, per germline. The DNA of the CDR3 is TGTGCCAGCAGTGTGTGGTATAAGGGGAACTATGGCTACACCTTC. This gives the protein CASSVWYKGNYGYTF.

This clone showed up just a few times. CDR3 loop: CASSQDWLQAYEQYF. The CDR3 region has the DNA TGTGCCAGCAGCCAAGATTGGTTGCAGGCCTACGAGCAGTACTTC. The chain joins TRBV4-2 to TRBJ2-7; no clear D gene. Germline V gene lookup returns CDR1 LGHNA and CDR2 YNFKEQ. The V and J ends lost 0 bases and 2 bases respectively, with 11 bases between them. The CDR3 consists of 15 residues.

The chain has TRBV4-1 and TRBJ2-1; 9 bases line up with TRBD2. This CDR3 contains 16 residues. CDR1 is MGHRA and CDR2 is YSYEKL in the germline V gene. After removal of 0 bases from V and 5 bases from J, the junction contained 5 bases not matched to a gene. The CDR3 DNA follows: TGCGCCAGCAGCCAAGAAGGAGCGGGAGGCCACAATGAGCAGTTCTTC. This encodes CASSQEGAGGHNEQFF.

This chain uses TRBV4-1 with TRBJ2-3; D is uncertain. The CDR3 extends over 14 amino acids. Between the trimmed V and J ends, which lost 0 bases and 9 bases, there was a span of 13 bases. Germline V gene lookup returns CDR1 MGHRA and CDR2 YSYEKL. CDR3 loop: CASSQDDFAITQYF. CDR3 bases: TGCGCCAGCAGCCAAGACGACTTTGCAATAACGCAGTATTTT.

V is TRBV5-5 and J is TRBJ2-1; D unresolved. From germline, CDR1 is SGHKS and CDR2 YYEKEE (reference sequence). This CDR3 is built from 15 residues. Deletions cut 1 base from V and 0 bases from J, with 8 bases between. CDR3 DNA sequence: TGTGCCAGCAGCTTGTTTGGGAACTCCTACAATGAGCAGTTCTTC. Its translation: CASSLFGNSYNEQFF.

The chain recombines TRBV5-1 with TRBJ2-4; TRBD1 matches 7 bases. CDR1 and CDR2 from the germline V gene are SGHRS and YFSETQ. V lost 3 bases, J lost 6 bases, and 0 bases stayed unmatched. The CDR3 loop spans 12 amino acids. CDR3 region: CASSYRGNIQYF. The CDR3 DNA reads TGCGCCAGCAGCTACAGGGGAAACATTCAGTACTTC.

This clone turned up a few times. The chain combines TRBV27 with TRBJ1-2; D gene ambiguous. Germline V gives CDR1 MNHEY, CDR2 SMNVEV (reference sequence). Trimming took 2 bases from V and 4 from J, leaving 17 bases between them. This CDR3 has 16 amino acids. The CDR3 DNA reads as TGTGCCAGCAGTTTAGGAATACCCGGGCCAGGCTATGGCTACACCTTC. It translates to CASSLGIPGPGYGYTF.

DNA of the CDR3: TGTGCCAGCAGGGAGGGCTGGAACGAGCAGTACTTC. Protein sequence: CASREGWNEQYF. This chain joins TRBV27 and TRBJ2-7; TRBD2 is a possible D gene (6 bases). CDR1 MNHEY and CDR2 SMNVEV come from the germline V gene (reference sequence). The CDR3 totals 12 residues. With 6 bases removed from V and 5 bases from J, the gap between germline ends came to 11 bases.

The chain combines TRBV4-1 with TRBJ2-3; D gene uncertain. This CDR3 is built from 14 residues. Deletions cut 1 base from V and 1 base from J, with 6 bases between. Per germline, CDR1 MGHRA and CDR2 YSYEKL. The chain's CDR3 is CASSQAGGTDTQYF. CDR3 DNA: TGCGCCAGCAGCCAAGCAGGCGGCACAGATACGCAGTATTTT.

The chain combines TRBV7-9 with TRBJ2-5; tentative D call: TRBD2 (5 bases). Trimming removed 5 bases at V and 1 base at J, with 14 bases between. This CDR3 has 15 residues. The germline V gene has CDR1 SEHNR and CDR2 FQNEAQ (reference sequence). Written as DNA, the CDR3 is TGTGCCAGCAGCCCCCTGGCCGGGATCCAAGAGACCCAGTACTTC. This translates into CASSPLAGIQETQYF.

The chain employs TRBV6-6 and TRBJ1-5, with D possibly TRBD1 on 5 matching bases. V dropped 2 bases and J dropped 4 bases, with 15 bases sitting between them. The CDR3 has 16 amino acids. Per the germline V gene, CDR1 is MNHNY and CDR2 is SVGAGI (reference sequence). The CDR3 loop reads CASSYAVREGNQPQHF. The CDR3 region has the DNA TGTGCCAGCAGTTACGCCGTCAGGGAGGGGAATCAGCCCCAGCATTTT.

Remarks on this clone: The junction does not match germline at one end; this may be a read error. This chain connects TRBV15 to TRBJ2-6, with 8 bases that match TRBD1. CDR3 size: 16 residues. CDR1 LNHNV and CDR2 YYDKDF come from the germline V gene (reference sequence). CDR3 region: CATSSGGQGGASVLTF. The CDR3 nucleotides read TGTGCCACCAGCAGTGGAGGACAGGGTGGGGCCAGCGTCCTGACTTTC.

The chain's CDR3 is CASRRAAPVGELFF. Written as DNA, the CDR3 is TGTGCCAGCAGACGAGCAGCCCCGGTCGGGGAGCTGTTTTTT. The V call is TRBV25-1, the J call TRBJ2-2, with D unclear. CDR3 size: 14 residues. V was pared by 6 bases and J by 7 bases, with 15 bases between. CDR1 MGHDK and CDR2 SYGVNS come from the germline V gene.

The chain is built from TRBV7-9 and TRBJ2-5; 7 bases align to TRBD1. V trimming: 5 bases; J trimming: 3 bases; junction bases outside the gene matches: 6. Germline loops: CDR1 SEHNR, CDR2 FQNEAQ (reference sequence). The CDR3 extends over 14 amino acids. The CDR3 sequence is CASSGQANKETQYF. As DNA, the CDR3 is TGTGCCAGCAGCGGACAGGCCAACAAAGAGACCCAGTACTTC.

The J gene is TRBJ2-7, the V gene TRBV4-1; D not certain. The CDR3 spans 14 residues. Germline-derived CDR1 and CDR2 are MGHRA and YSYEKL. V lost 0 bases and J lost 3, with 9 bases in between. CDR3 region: CASSQEGAVYEQYF. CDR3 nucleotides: TGCGCCAGCAGCCAAGAAGGAGCAGTCTACGAGCAGTACTTC.

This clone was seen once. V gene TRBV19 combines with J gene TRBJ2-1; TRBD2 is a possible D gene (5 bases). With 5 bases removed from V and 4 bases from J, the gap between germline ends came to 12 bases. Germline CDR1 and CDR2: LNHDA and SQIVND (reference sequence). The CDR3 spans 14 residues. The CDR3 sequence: CASSLSPGYNEQFF. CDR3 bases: TGTGCCAGTAGTCTATCTCCGGGGTACAATGAGCAGTTCTTC. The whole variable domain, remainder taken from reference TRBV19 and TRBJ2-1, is DGGITQSPKYLFRKEGQNVTLSCEQNLNHDAMYWYRQDPGQGLRLIYYSQIVNDFQKGDIAEGYSVSREKKESFPLTVTSAQKNPTAFYLCASSLSPGYNEQFFGPGTRLTVL.

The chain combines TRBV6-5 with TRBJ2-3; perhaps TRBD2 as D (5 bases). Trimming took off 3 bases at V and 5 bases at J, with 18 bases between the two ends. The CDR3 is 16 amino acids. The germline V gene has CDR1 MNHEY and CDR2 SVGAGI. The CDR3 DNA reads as TGTGCCAGCAGTTATTTGGCTAGCCCCATTTTAGATACGCAGTATTTT. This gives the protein CASSYLASPILDTQYF.

The CDR3 bases are TGCGCCAGCAGCTTGGCCGCCACAATAGATGGCTACACCTTC. It yields the protein CASSLAATIDGYTF. V gene TRBV5-1 combines with J gene TRBJ1-2; unclear D gene. V lost 0 bases, J lost 6 bases, and 12 bases lay in between. The germline V gene has CDR1 SGHRS and CDR2 YFSETQ. The CDR3 has 14 residues. Complete variable domain (other parts from reference TRBV5-1 and TRBJ1-2): KAGVTQTPRYLIKTRGQQVTLSCSPISGHRSVSWYQQTPGQGLQFLFEYFSETQRNKGNFPGRFSGRQFSNSRSEMNVSTLELGDSALYLCASSLAATIDGYTFGSGTRLTVV.

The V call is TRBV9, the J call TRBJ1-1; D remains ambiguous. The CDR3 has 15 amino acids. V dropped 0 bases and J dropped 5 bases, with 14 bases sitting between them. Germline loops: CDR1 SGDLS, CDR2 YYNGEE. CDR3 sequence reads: CASSVVINGDTEAFF. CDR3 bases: TGTGCCAGCAGCGTAGTTATTAACGGGGATACTGAAGCTTTCTTT.

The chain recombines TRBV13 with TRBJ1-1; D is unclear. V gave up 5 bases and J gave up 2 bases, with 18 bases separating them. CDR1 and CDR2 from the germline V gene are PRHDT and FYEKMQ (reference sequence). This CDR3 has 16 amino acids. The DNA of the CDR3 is TGTGCCAGCAGCCACACTTCGCCCCCATATAACACTGAAGCTTTCTTT. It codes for CASSHTSPPYNTEAFF.